The 29 T cell receptor beta chains in this list originate from one sample, sequenced in a study of post-analysis software for immune sequencing data. Unique molecular identifiers were built into the TCR beta cDNA libraries. A single record per CDR3 protein comes from TCRdb applying MiXCR to the PCR reads. The sample lists approximately 730,000 distinct CDR3 sequences; about 45% were seen once. Study-wide findings and caveats: Four or five TRBV segments, TRBV5-6, TRBV5-1 and TRBV20-1 among them, were found more frequent in patients than controls.

These TCRs are of unknown antigen specificity. The sequencing input was blood. The receptor source for this set is a girl between 5 and 17 years old with multiple sclerosis.

This chain connects TRBV5-5 to TRBJ2-1; TRBD2 agrees at 10 bases. The V segment lost 4 bases and the J segment 8 bases; nucleotides outside the gene matches: 15. CDR1 and CDR2 (germline): SGHKS, YYEKEE (reference sequence). This CDR3 region has 17 residues. The CDR3 loop is CASSQVGAGGPRDEQFF. The CDR3 coding sequence is TGTGCCAGCAGCCAGGTAGGAGCGGGAGGGCCTAGGGATGAGCAGTTCTTC.

V and J are TRBV12-3 or TRBV12-4 and TRBJ2-5, with D possibly called TRBD1 or TRBD2 (5 bases each). This CDR3 has 13 amino acids. Between the trimmed V and J ends, which lost 3 bases and 11 bases, there was a span of 16 bases. The DNA for the CDR3 is TGTGCCAGCAGTTTCCGGGACGGCTTGGAGCAGTACTTC. Its translation: CASSFRDGLEQYF.

The V gene is TRBV7-8, the J gene TRBJ1-5; no clear D. In germline, CDR1 is SGHVS, CDR2 FQNEAQ. The V end lost 2 bases, the J end lost 0 bases, and 11 bases lay between the germline ends. CDR3 length equals 16 residues. For the CDR3, the DNA is TGTGCCAGCAGCTTAAGATTTGGCAGTAGCAATCAGCCCCAGCATTTT. It is translated as CASSLRFGSSNQPQHF.

Only a few counts were recorded for this clonotype. The gene calls are TRBV5-1 and TRBJ2-7; D remains unclear. This CDR3 is 13 amino acids long. Trimming stripped 5 bases from V and 0 bases from J, with 9 bases between. The germline CDR1 and CDR2 sequences are SGHRS and YFSETQ. This CDR3 is CASSDRPSYEQYF. The CDR3 DNA reads as TGCGCCAGCAGTGACCGACCCTCCTACGAGCAGTACTTC.

In this sample, this clonotype turned up a few times. J is TRBJ1-4 and V is TRBV28, with a possible D match to TRBD1 (5 bases). Trimming removed 5 bases at V and 8 bases at J, with 15 bases between. Germline V lookup: CDR1 MDHEN, CDR2 SYDVKM. The CDR3 consists of 14 residues. CDR3 protein: CASSRQPNGEKLFF. Here the CDR3 DNA reads TGTGCCAGCAGTCGACAGCCTAATGGGGAAAAACTGTTTTTT.

The CDR3: CASSFRTSGPDTQYF. The CDR3 nucleotides read TGCGCCAGCAGCTTCAGGACTAGCGGCCCAGATACGCAGTATTTT. This sequence joins TRBV5-1 and TRBJ2-3; TRBD2 aligns across 10 bases. This CDR3 region has 15 residues. J lost 4 bases, V lost 2 bases, and 4 bases had no gene match. Germline V gene lookup returns CDR1 SGHRS and CDR2 YFSETQ.

This clonotype was counted ten times or more. A junction boundary mismatches the germline segment, possibly from a read error. The chain employs TRBV7-2 and TRBJ2-1, with TRBD2 identical over 7 bases. The CDR3 contains 12 residues. Germline V lookup: CDR1 SGHTA, CDR2 FQGNSA. CDR3 nucleotides: TGCGCCAGCAGCCGGGGAGGGAATGAGCAGTTCTTC. Protein sequence: CASSRGGNEQFF.

In DNA, the CDR3 is TGCAGTGCTGGGTCGGACAGGGGAATAAAGACCCAGTACTTC. Translating gives CSAGSDRGIKTQYF. The chain is built from TRBV20-1 and TRBJ2-7; 9 bases are shared with TRBD1. TRBJ2-5 explains the end of the DNA better; the J call may be wrong. From germline, CDR1 is DFQATT and CDR2 SNEGSKA (reference sequence). The CDR3 runs to 14 residues.

The chain carries TRBV5-1 and TRBJ2-5; 11 positions match TRBD2. Germline V CDR1 and CDR2: SGHRS, YFSETQ. With V trimmed by 4 bases and J by 4 bases, 9 bases remained unmatched. The CDR3 extends over 16 amino acids. In DNA, the CDR3 is TGCGCCAGCAGCCCTGCAGGGCTAGCGGGAGGAGAGACCCAGTACTTC. It specifies CASSPAGLAGGETQYF.

This chain uses TRBV6-1 with TRBJ2-5, with D unclear. The CDR3 extends over 15 amino acids. Trimming stripped 0 bases from V and 0 bases from J, with 8 bases between. Germline V lookup: CDR1 MNHNS, CDR2 SASEGT. Written as DNA, the CDR3 is TGTGCCAGCAGTGAAGCGCGTTGCCACCAAGAGACCCAGTACTTC. Translating gives CASSEARCHQETQYF.

This clonotype was found a few times. The chain joins TRBV24-1 to TRBJ2-1; D is possibly TRBD2 (6 bases). This CDR3 has 15 residues. Germline V CDR1 and CDR2: KGHDR, SFDVKD. V was trimmed by 2 bases and J by 4 bases, leaving 11 bases between them. CDR3 DNA sequence: TGTGCCACCAGTGATTCGGTCGGGAGATACAATGAGCAGTTCTTC. It is translated as CATSDSVGRYNEQFF.

This clonotype has a handful of counts. J is TRBJ1-2 and V is TRBV20-1, with D tentatively TRBD1 (5 bases). This CDR3 has 15 amino acids. Germline assignment: CDR1 DFQATT and CDR2 SNEGSKA (reference sequence). Trimming left V 5 bases short and J 8 bases short, with 24 bases between. The CDR3 loop reads CSAAPPGGALEGYTF. The DNA for the CDR3 is TGCAGTGCTGCCCCTCCCGGAGGGGCCCTCGAGGGCTACACCTTC.

The V call is TRBV10-3, the J call TRBJ1-6; no reliable D call. The CDR3 is 14 residues long. The germline V and J ends were trimmed by 7 bases and 4 bases, with 11 bases remaining between them. Germline V gene sequence: CDR1 ENHRY, CDR2 SYGVKD. The CDR3 DNA reads as TGTGCCATCACCCCGGATCCTTATAATTCACCCCTCCACTTT. Protein sequence: CAITPDPYNSPLHF.

This clonotype occurred once. This CDR3 is CASSLVPGAGTDTQYF. CDR3 nucleotides: TGTGCCAGCAGCTTAGTTCCGGGAGCGGGCACAGATACGCAGTATTTT. This chain connects TRBV7-2 to TRBJ2-3; TRBD2 might be the D (6 bases). This CDR3 is 16 amino acids long. Germline lookup yields CDR1 SGHTA and CDR2 FQGNSA. V lost 1 base, J lost 1 base, and 12 bases lay in between. Full variable domain (outside the CDR3, taken from reference TRBV7-2 and TRBJ2-3): GAGVSQSPSNKVTEKGKDVELRCDPISGHTALYWYRQSLGQGLEFLIYFQGNSAPDKSGLPSDRFSAERTGGSVSTLTIQRTQQEDSAVYLCASSLVPGAGTDTQYFGPGTRLTVL.

This chain links TRBV5-1 with TRBJ2-7; 10 positions agree with TRBD2. The CDR3 consists of 16 residues. Trimming cost V 5 bases and J 5 bases; bases outside gene matches: 13. Germline V lookup: CDR1 SGHRS, CDR2 YFSETQ. The CDR3 DNA follows: TGCGCCAGCAGACCGGGGGTAGCGGGAGGAGTCGACGAGCAGTACTTC. Residues: CASRPGVAGGVDEQYF.

The J gene is TRBJ2-7, the V gene TRBV29-1; TRBD1 matches at 8 bases. CDR1 is SQVTM, CDR2 ANQGSEA, per germline. Trimming removed 4 bases from V and 1 base from J; junction bases left unmatched: 3. This CDR3 is built from 13 residues. The CDR3 here is CSVAGGESYEQYF. The CDR3, as DNA: TGCAGCGTTGCAGGGGGCGAGTCCTACGAGCAGTACTTC.

This clonotype was picked up a small number of times. The rearrangement links TRBV5-1 to TRBJ2-4; TRBD1 agrees at 8 bases. The better agreement between TRBJ2-7 and the DNA end casts doubt on the J call. Germline lookup yields CDR1 SGHRS and CDR2 YFSETQ. The CDR3 spans 15 residues. The chain's CDR3 is CASSPLTGERNEQYF. CDR3 bases: TGCGCCAGCAGCCCCTTGACAGGGGAGAGAAACGAGCAGTACTTC.

V and J are TRBV29-1 and TRBJ1-1, with D perhaps matching TRBD1 (6 bases). CDR1 is SQVTM, CDR2 ANQGSEA, per germline. This CDR3 is 13 amino acids long. The germline V and J ends were trimmed by 0 bases and 5 bases, with 10 bases remaining between them. CDR3 amino acids: CSVEEGAGTEAFF. CDR3 sequence (DNA): TGCAGCGTTGAAGAGGGGGCAGGGACTGAAGCTTTCTTT.

V gene TRBV11-2 combines with J gene TRBJ2-3, with TRBD1 matching over 8 bases. Trimming took 5 bases from V and 1 from J; bases not matched to a gene: 5. The CDR3 contains 15 residues. The V gene's germline CDR1 is SGHAT and CDR2 FQNNGV. CDR3 protein: CASSEPGQGTDTQYF. CDR3 coding DNA: TGTGCCAGCAGCGAACCGGGACAGGGCACAGATACGCAGTATTTT. Full variable domain (remainder filled in from reference TRBV11-2 and TRBJ2-3): EAGVAQSPRYKIIEKRQSVAFWCNPISGHATLYWYQQILGQGPKLLIQFQNNGVVDDSQLPKDRFSAERLKGVDSTLKIQPAKLEDSAVYLCASSEPGQGTDTQYFGPGTRLTVL.

This chain connects TRBV7-3 to TRBJ2-1; TRBD2 matches at 7 bases. V was pared by 1 base and J by 8 bases, with 5 bases of the junction left unmatched. The CDR3 consists of 14 residues. Germline CDR1 reads SGHTA; CDR2 reads FQGTGA. CDR3 loop: CASSLKGTTDEQFF. CDR3 sequence (DNA): TGTGCCAGCAGCTTAAAAGGGACTACGGATGAGCAGTTCTTC. Using reference TRBV7-3 and TRBJ2-1 for the parts outside the CDR3, the full variable domain is GAGVSQTPSNKVTEKGKYVELRCDPISGHTALYWYRQSLGQGPEFLIYFQGTGAADDSGLPNDRFFAVRPEGSVSTLKIQRTERGDSAVYLCASSLKGTTDEQFFGPGTRLTVL.

This clonotype came up once. V usage is TRBV15 and J usage is TRBJ1-2; D possibly corresponds to TRBD1 (5 bases). The CDR3 loop spans 14 amino acids. Trimming took 5 bases from V and 5 from J, leaving 15 bases between them. CDR1 is LNHNV and CDR2 is YYDKDF in the germline V gene (reference sequence). CDR3 nucleotides: TGTGCCACCAGCGGACGTGACAGAATTTATGGCTACACCTTC. Protein: CATSGRDRIYGYTF.

The chain joins TRBV6-6 to TRBJ2-7; tentatively, D is TRBD1 (6 bases). Between the trimmed V and J ends, which lost 10 bases and 5 bases, there was a span of 15 bases. CDR3 length: 12 residues. Germline V gene sequence: CDR1 MNHNY, CDR2 SVGAGI (reference sequence). The CDR3 sequence: CATLDAGDEQYF. CDR3 in DNA: TGTGCCACCCTAGACGCAGGGGACGAGCAGTACTTC.

This chain uses TRBV12-5 with TRBJ2-5, with 7 bases identical to TRBD2. The CDR3 has 16 amino acids. Germline-derived CDR1 and CDR2 are LGHNT and FRNRAP. The V and J ends lost 5 bases and 4 bases, in that order; junction bases with no gene match: 13. The CDR3 region is CASGPPGGRMGETQYF. DNA for the CDR3: TGTGCTAGTGGTCCCCCCGGCGGGAGAATGGGAGAGACCCAGTACTTC.

V usage is TRBV12-3 or TRBV12-4 and J usage is TRBJ2-1; the D gene could be TRBD1 or TRBD2 (5 bases each). The CDR3 runs 16 residues. Trimming took 5 bases from V and 0 from J, leaving 14 bases between them. For the CDR3, the DNA is TGTGCCAGCAGTGATTCCGGGACCATCTCCTACAATGAGCAGTTCTTC. This encodes CASSDSGTISYNEQFF.

The chain joins TRBV27 to TRBJ2-4; 8 bases are shared with TRBD2. This CDR3 is 16 amino acids long. Germline V lookup: CDR1 MNHEY, CDR2 SMNVEV (reference sequence). With V trimmed by 5 bases and J by 4 bases, 10 bases remained unmatched. The CDR3 nucleotides read TGTGCCAGCAGTCCCGGGAGGGGCGAACTAAAAAACATTCAGTACTTC. It translates to CASSPGRGELKNIQYF.

The V gene is TRBV6-1, the J gene TRBJ1-4; D may be TRBD1 (5 bases). Germline V gene data show CDR1 as MNHNS and CDR2 as SASEGT. V lost 4 bases to trimming and J lost 7 bases, with 22 bases between them. The CDR3 has 17 residues. DNA for the CDR3: TGTGCCAGCAGTGGGGGCCTGGGCAGCGCTAAGGGTGAAAAACTGTTTTTT. Its protein product is CASSGGLGSAKGEKLFF.

V is TRBV5-1 and J is TRBJ2-1, with D perhaps matching TRBD2 (6 bases). V was pared by 4 bases and J by 6 bases, with 14 bases between. The CDR3 spans 14 residues. The germline V gene encodes CDR1 SGHRS and CDR2 YFSETQ. The CDR3 loop is CASSNVGSGNEQFF. The CDR3, as DNA: TGCGCCAGCAGCAACGTCGGGAGTGGCAATGAGCAGTTCTTC.

The chain carries TRBV6-6 and TRBJ1-5; possibly TRBD1 for D (6 bases). The CDR3 totals 14 residues. Germline-derived CDR1 and CDR2 are MNHNY and SVGAGI (reference sequence). V was clipped by 6 bases and J by 7 bases, with 16 bases between them. The CDR3 DNA follows: TGTGCCAGCAGAAACGGACAGCAAGGACAGCCCCAGCATTTT. This codes for CASRNGQQGQPQHF.

This chain uses TRBV12-3 or TRBV12-4 with TRBJ1-1, with D tentatively TRBD1 (5 bases). CDR3 size: 13 residues. Trimming took 5 bases from V and 7 from J, leaving 14 bases between them. CDR3 residues: CASSTQGYGEAFF. CDR3 nucleotides: TGTGCCAGCAGTACCCAGGGTTACGGTGAAGCTTTCTTT.